This passage covers 5 T cell receptor beta chains from one sample sequenced in a study of cytomegalovirus exposure and HLA in healthy donors. The primer mix had 60 Vbeta and 13 Jbeta primers. Method: immunoSEQ multiplex PCR; TCRdb's copy keeps in-frame clones and lacks some. The sample yields 150,000 or so clones, over 70% seen once. The sequencing input was PBMCs. All receptors derive from a male donor in good health and CMV-seronegative.

The chain has TRBV27 and TRBJ2-2; TRBD2 aligns across 12 bases. CDR3 length: 17 residues. CDR1 MNHEY and CDR2 SMNVEV come from the germline V gene (reference sequence). V lost 4 bases to trimming and J lost 0 bases; unmatched junction nucleotides: 3. CDR3 amino acids: CASSSLAGGANTGELFF. The CDR3 coding sequence is TGTGCCAGCAGTTCTCTAGCGGGAGGGGCGAACACCGGGGAGCTGTTTTTT.

J is TRBJ2-3 and V is TRBV7-2; TRBD1 agrees at 9 bases. The CDR3 is 15 amino acids. Germline CDR1 reads SGHTA; CDR2 reads FQGNSA. With 4 bases clipped from V and 3 bases from J, the junction kept 5 bases outside the gene matches. The DNA of the CDR3 is TGTGCCAGCAGCTGGGGACAGGGAAGGACAGATACGCAGTATTTT. Protein: CASSWGQGRTDTQYF.

The chain combines TRBV30 with TRBJ1-6, with 7 bases aligning to TRBD1. This CDR3 has 16 residues. Trimming at V came to 3 bases and at J to 2 bases, leaving 7 bases not matched to a gene. Germline-derived CDR1 and CDR2 are GTSNPN and SVGIG (reference sequence). The DNA of the CDR3 is TGTGCCTGGAGGGGGGCAGGGGGAGCCTATAATTCACCCCTCCACTTT. It codes for CAWRGAGGAYNSPLHF.

In the case of this clone: A read error may account for a junction end that differs from germline. This chain links TRBV5-1 with TRBJ1-5; possible D gene TRBD1, 5 bases. The CDR3 is made up of 14 amino acids. CDR1 is SGHRS, CDR2 YFSETQ, per germline. Here the CDR3 DNA reads TGCGCCAGCAGGGAGGGGAATAGCAATCAGCCCCAGCAGTTT. Encoded protein: CASREGNSNQPQQF.

The chain links TRBV7-9 to TRBJ2-3, with TRBD2 matching 13 bases. Per the germline V gene, CDR1 is SEHNR and CDR2 is FQNEAQ (reference sequence). This CDR3 is built from 16 residues. V was clipped by 4 bases and J by 4 bases; unmatched bases: 5. This CDR3 reads CASSYTSGGAADTQYF. The CDR3 DNA follows: TGTGCCAGCAGCTATACTAGCGGGGGGGCCGCAGATACGCAGTATTTT. The whole variable domain, remainder taken from reference TRBV7-9 and TRBJ2-3, is DTGVSQNPRHKITKRGQNVTFRCDPISEHNRLYWYRQTLGQGPEFLTYFQNEAQLEKSRLLSDRFSAERPKGSFSTLEIQRTEQGDSAMYLCASSYTSGGAADTQYFGPGTRLTVL.